This T cell receptor beta chain was observed in a study of regulatory T cells in long-lasting Graves disease. The time point is: newly diagnosed GD, antithyroid drugs for less than 3 months. Generation of the TCR library employed RNA extracted from PBMCs. EDTA tubes collected 7.5 to 9 milliliters of peripheral blood. In building TCR beta libraries, iRepertoire HTBI primers were used together with Arm-PCR of CDR3 regions. TCRdb passed the multiplex PCR reads through MiXCR, listing each CDR3 protein once. Of 400,000 to 500,000 distinct CDR3 sequences in the sample, about a sixth were seen once. This clonotype has at least ten counts. Trimming cost V 2 bases and J 4 bases, with 13 bases left between them. The CDR3 contains 15 residues. Per the germline V gene, CDR1 is SNHLY and CDR2 is FYNNEI. The same specimen was also included in a second study, on T cells in Graves' hyperthyroidism and ophthalmopathy.

The clonotype comes from a woman younger than 35 with Graves disease. The chain recombines TRBV2 with TRBJ2-3; a weak D match, TRBD2 (6 bases). The sequencing here drew on peripheral blood mononuclear cells (PBMCs), taken at new diagnosis, from a patient treated with antithyroid drugs. CDR3 residues: CASSETGVGADTQYF. The CDR3 bases are TGTGCCAGCAGTGAAACGGGAGTAGGCGCAGATACGCAGTATTTT.